The source of this T cell receptor beta chain is a study of blood T cell repertoires in COVID-19. Study-wide background: Sample material is recorded as cDNA or gDNA derived from T cells, B-cell-depleted T cells, or PBMCs.

This table comes from immunoSEQ multiplex PCR, and its TCRdb copy is limited to in-frame clones, with some not included. This table holds 120,000 to 150,000 clones, around four fifths found once. Per the germline V gene, CDR1 is LNHDA and CDR2 is SQIVND (reference sequence). The CDR3 length is 13 residues. V lost 0 bases, J lost 7 bases, and 9 bases lay in between. The J gene is TRBJ1-2, the V gene TRBV19; a weak D match, TRBD1 (5 bases). Sequenced: peripheral blood. The sequence derives from a human donor in a cohort sampled during active COVID-19. The CDR3 sequence: CASSIEDTPGYTF. For the CDR3, the DNA is TGTGCCAGTAGTATAGAGGACACCCCTGGCTACACCTTC.